This entry concerns a single TCR beta chain. No antigen is known for it. This sample was included in a study of shared clonotypes between healthy human individuals. Study-wide findings and caveats: In four donors, around 5.5% of naive CD4 clonotypes appeared in common. Donor clonotype sharing was expected to depend on sequencing depth.

Profiled with immunoSEQ multiplex PCR; TCRdb holds only in-frame clones, not every one. The top ten hold around 0.14% of the sample, which has a few million clones, around 90% seen once. Germline CDR1 SGHTA, CDR2 FQGNSA. The length of the CDR3 is 13 residues. V shed 5 bases and J shed 6 bases, with 13 bases lying between them. This clonotype originated in a young man in good health. Sequencing was done on a sample of naive CD4+ T cells sorted from blood. The subset here: CD45RA+ positively selected. The V and J genes are TRBV7-2 and TRBJ1-1; D is unclear. CDR3 sequence reads: CASSPGRAAEAFF. The CDR3 coding sequence is TGTGCCAGCAGCCCAGGCCGGGCAGCTGAAGCTTTCTTT.